These 29 T cell receptor beta chains were sequenced from one sample in a study of cytomegalovirus exposure and HLA in healthy donors. The PCR ran on 60 Vbeta and 13 Jbeta primers. Data came from immunoSEQ multiplex PCR; TCRdb stores just in-frame clones and leaves some out. The sample has approximately 170,000 clones; 80% are singletons. Sequencing used PBMCs. These receptor sequences come from a man younger than 35 in good health and CMV-seropositive.

This chain joins TRBV5-6 and TRBJ2-7, with 11 bases fitting TRBD2. With V trimmed by 4 bases and J by 4 bases, 7 bases remained unmatched. The CDR3 runs 15 residues. Germline CDR1 is SGHDT and CDR2 is YYEEEE. The CDR3 spells CASSTTSGSWYEQYF. The CDR3 DNA sequence: TGTGCCAGCAGCACCACTAGCGGGAGTTGGTACGAGCAGTACTTC.

This chain links TRBV7-8 with TRBJ1-2; 9 bases are shared with TRBD1. The CDR3 extends over 14 amino acids. Germline V gene sequence: CDR1 SGHVS, CDR2 FQNEAQ. With V trimmed by 3 bases and J by 7 bases, 6 bases remained unmatched. This CDR3 reads CASSFRDRDSGYTF. The CDR3 region has the DNA TGTGCCAGCAGCTTTCGGGACAGGGACTCTGGCTACACCTTC.

This chain uses TRBV2 with TRBJ2-5, with a tentative D call TRBD2 (6 bases). CDR3 length equals 12 residues. Germline V lookup: CDR1 SNHLY, CDR2 FYNNEI. The V end was cut by 7 bases, the J end by 5 bases, with 11 bases between. DNA of the CDR3: TGTGCCAGCAAGGAGGGGCTTGAGACCCAGTACTTC. Translation gives CASKEGLETQYF.

The CDR3 DNA reads as TGTGCCACCACGGGGGCAGGGAGGGGCCAAGAGACCCAGTACTTC. Protein sequence: CATTGAGRGQETQYF. The J gene is TRBJ2-5, the V gene TRBV7-6, with D possibly TRBD2 on 7 matching bases. CDR1 and CDR2 (germline): SGHVS, FNYEAQ. The CDR3 consists of 15 residues. V lost 10 bases and J lost 1, with 19 bases in between.

The chain is built from TRBV5-6 and TRBJ2-7; TRBD2 aligns across 12 bases. V gave up 3 bases and J gave up 0 bases; unmatched junction bases: 7. The CDR3 covers 17 residues. The germline CDR1 and CDR2 sequences are SGHDT and YYEEEE. CDR3 region: CASSYGPGLAGSYEQYF. DNA of the CDR3: TGTGCCAGCAGCTATGGTCCGGGACTAGCGGGCTCCTACGAGCAGTACTTC.

The chain carries TRBV2 and TRBJ1-1; tentatively, D is TRBD1 (6 bases). The CDR3 is made up of 13 amino acids. CDR1 is SNHLY, CDR2 FYNNEI, per germline. V lost 6 bases and J lost 1, with 9 bases in between. As DNA, the CDR3 is TGTGCCAGCAGGAAGGACAGGAACACTGAAGCTTTCTTT. It yields the protein CASRKDRNTEAFF.

This clone was observed a single time. V is TRBV25-1 and J is TRBJ2-5; TRBD1 matches at 8 bases. V shed 4 bases and J 11 bases; nucleotides not matched to a gene: 18. In germline, CDR1 is MGHDK, CDR2 SYGVNS. The CDR3 totals 16 residues. CDR3 coding DNA: TGTGCCAGCAGTGCTACGACAGGGGCCAACCTTGGTGAGCAGTACTTC. Translating it yields CASSATTGANLGEQYF.

The V and J genes are TRBV6-1 and TRBJ2-7, with D maybe TRBD2 (6 bases). CDR3 length equals 15 residues. Per the germline V gene, CDR1 is MNHNS and CDR2 is SASEGT. Trimming stripped 6 bases from V and 2 bases from J, with 17 bases between. Here the CDR3 DNA reads TGTGCCAGCAGCCTGACCGGGACGGGAGCCTACGAGCAGTACTTC. Translated, it gives CASSLTGTGAYEQYF.

The chain links TRBV19 to TRBJ1-1, with 8 nucleotides matching TRBD1. Germline CDR1 and CDR2: LNHDA and SQIVND (reference sequence). The CDR3 extends over 16 amino acids. With 3 bases clipped from V and 6 bases from J, the junction kept 12 bases outside the gene matches. CDR3 DNA sequence: TGTGCCAGTAGTATCGAGCTCACTAGGACAGGGTCTGAAGCTTTCTTT. Amino acids: CASSIELTRTGSEAFF.

The genes are TRBV5-8 and TRBJ2-7, with TRBD1 matching over 7 bases. J lost 0 bases, V lost 2 bases, and 8 bases had no gene match. Germline CDR1 and CDR2: SGHTS and YDEGEE. This CDR3 comprises 16 residues. For the CDR3, the DNA is TGTGCCAGCAGCTTCCCCTACGGACAGGACTCCTACGAGCAGTACTTC. Its protein is CASSFPYGQDSYEQYF.

This clone was observed a few times. V usage is TRBV5-1 and J usage is TRBJ2-5; no clear D. Germline V gene data show CDR1 as SGHRS and CDR2 as YFSETQ. There are 17 residues in the CDR3. V lost 0 bases, J lost 0 bases, and 15 bases lay in between. CDR3 DNA: TGCGCCAGCAGCTTGGCACAGATAGGCTCGTACCAAGAGACCCAGTACTTC. Translation gives CASSLAQIGSYQETQYF. Drawing the rest from reference TRBV5-1 and TRBJ2-5, the complete variable domain is KAGVTQTPRYLIKTRGQQVTLSCSPISGHRSVSWYQQTPGQGLQFLFEYFSETQRNKGNFPGRFSGRQFSNSRSEMNVSTLELGDSALYLCASSLAQIGSYQETQYFGPGTRLLVL.

The rearrangement links TRBV28 to TRBJ1-1; the D gene is possibly TRBD1 (6 bases). This CDR3 contains 14 residues. V lost 3 bases to trimming and J lost 1 base, with 9 bases between them. Germline V gene data show CDR1 as MDHEN and CDR2 as SYDVKM. The CDR3 region is CASSLDRQNTEAFF. The DNA for the CDR3 is TGTGCCAGCAGTTTGGACAGACAGAACACTGAAGCTTTCTTT.

The chain couples TRBV6-5 to TRBJ1-2; tentative D call: TRBD1 (5 bases). This CDR3 region has 14 residues. Germline V gene data show CDR1 as MNHEY and CDR2 as SVGAGI. V lost 6 bases and J lost 5, with 16 bases in between. Here the CDR3 reads CASSPQRGLYGYTF. The CDR3 nucleotides read TGTGCCAGCAGCCCGCAAAGGGGCTTATATGGCTACACCTTC.

The chain carries TRBV6-5 and TRBJ1-4; possibly TRBD1 for D (6 bases). This CDR3 has 14 residues. Germline CDR1 is MNHEY and CDR2 is SVGAGI. V was clipped by 2 bases and J by 7 bases, with 11 bases between them. CDR3 protein: CASSYMGGLEKLFF. In DNA, the CDR3 is TGTGCCAGCAGTTACATGGGGGGGCTTGAAAAACTGTTTTTT.

With regard to this clone: An end of the junction does not agree with germline; a read error may underlie this. The V and J genes are TRBV19 and TRBJ1-1, with no clear D. CDR3 length equals 12 residues. Germline CDR1 and CDR2: LNHDA and SQIVND (reference sequence). DNA for the CDR3: TGTGCCAGTAGTATAAGCGGCGGGAGGCGGTCTTTT. Its translation is CASSISGGRRSF.

In this sample, this clone turned up a few times. This chain links TRBV18 with TRBJ1-4, with D maybe TRBD1 (5 bases). The CDR3 covers 14 residues. Germline CDR1 and CDR2: KGHSH and LQKENI. V was trimmed by 1 base and J by 8 bases, leaving 11 bases between them. CDR3 DNA: TGTGCCAGCTCACCACGGGCAGGGTCCGAAAAACTGTTTTTT. It encodes CASSPRAGSEKLFF.

The genes are TRBV15 and TRBJ2-7, with D maybe TRBD1 (5 bases). Germline CDR1 is LNHNV and CDR2 is YYDKDF (reference sequence). With 5 bases removed from V and 1 base from J, the gap between germline ends came to 6 bases. CDR3 length: 12 amino acids. CDR3 residues: CATSDSSYEQYF. The CDR3 DNA sequence: TGTGCCACCAGCGACAGTTCCTACGAGCAGTACTTC.

The table lists this clone with a count of one. The genes are TRBV14 and TRBJ2-5; perhaps TRBD2 as D (5 bases). The DNA end is a closer match to TRBJ2-7, so the J assignment may be wrong. CDR1 is SGHDN, CDR2 FVKESK, per germline. The CDR3 length is 12 residues. CDR3 sequence (DNA): TGTGCCAGCATGGGAGTGTCCTACGAGCAGTACTTC. Residues: CASMGVSYEQYF.

The chain recombines TRBV10-2 with TRBJ2-7; D is perhaps TRBD1 (5 bases). V shed 7 bases and J shed 2 bases, with 15 bases lying between them. The CDR3 sequence is 14 residues long. Germline CDR1 and CDR2: WSHSY and SAAADI. In DNA form, the CDR3 reads TGCGCCAGCATCGGCTGGGGCAGCACCTACGAGCAGTACTTC. It specifies CASIGWGSTYEQYF.

The genes are TRBV19 and TRBJ1-1, with D tentatively TRBD1 (6 bases). The CDR3 has 14 amino acids. CDR1 and CDR2 from the germline V gene are LNHDA and SQIVND (reference sequence). V was clipped by 4 bases and J by 4 bases, with 13 bases between them. Here the CDR3 reads CASSTTGFFTEAFF. In nucleotides, the CDR3 is TGTGCCAGTAGTACAACAGGGTTTTTCACTGAAGCTTTCTTT.

The chain couples TRBV13 to TRBJ2-3; 14 bases are shared with TRBD2. The J segment lost 1 base and the V segment lost 5 bases, leaving 17 bases of the junction unmatched. This CDR3 has 21 amino acids. Looked up from germline, CDR1 is PRHDT and CDR2 is FYEKMQ (reference sequence). The CDR3 loop is CASSVTSGTSGSRGGTDTQYF. The CDR3 nucleotides read TGTGCCAGCAGCGTAACCTCCGGGACTAGCGGGAGTCGCGGGGGCACAGATACGCAGTATTTT.

The chain has TRBV6-5 and TRBJ1-3; perhaps TRBD1 as D (5 bases). Trimming took off 6 bases at V and 4 bases at J, with 13 bases between the two ends. The CDR3 extends over 14 amino acids. Germline V lookup: CDR1 MNHEY, CDR2 SVGAGI. Written as DNA, the CDR3 is TGTGCCAGCAGCCCAACCAGGGAAGGAAACACCATATATTTT. It translates to CASSPTREGNTIYF.

The V gene is TRBV19, the J gene TRBJ2-1; 12 nucleotides agree with TRBD2. V was pared by 8 bases and J by 7 bases, with 6 bases of the junction left unmatched. Germline-derived CDR1 and CDR2 are LNHDA and SQIVND (reference sequence). This CDR3 region has 14 residues. The CDR3 reads CASSRLAGANEQFF. The CDR3 DNA sequence: TGTGCCAGTTCCAGACTAGCGGGGGCGAATGAGCAGTTCTTC.

The V call is TRBV10-3, the J call TRBJ2-7; 7 nucleotides align to TRBD2. Looked up from germline, CDR1 is ENHRY and CDR2 is SYGVKD. Trimming removed 2 bases from V and 2 bases from J; junction bases left unmatched: 3. The CDR3 has 14 amino acids. DNA of the CDR3: TGTGCCATCAGTGAGACGGGGGGTACCTACGAGCAGTACTTC. It translates to CAISETGGTYEQYF.

V gene TRBV27 combines with J gene TRBJ2-7; 10 bases line up with TRBD1. CDR1 MNHEY and CDR2 SMNVEV come from the germline V gene (reference sequence). The CDR3 has 17 residues. V lost 10 bases, J lost 5 bases, and 20 bases stayed unmatched. The chain's CDR3 is CANPHPFRDRGDNEQYF. The DNA of the CDR3 is TGTGCCAACCCACACCCCTTCCGGGACAGGGGTGACAACGAGCAGTACTTC.

This chain uses TRBV19 with TRBJ1-1, with D uncertain. V was shortened by 0 bases and J by 4 bases, with 12 bases between the two germline ends. This CDR3 has 15 amino acids. Germline V CDR1 and CDR2: LNHDA, SQIVND (reference sequence). CDR3 DNA: TGTGCCAGTAGTATAGATTCGCGGGATGGCACTGAAGCTTTCTTT. Its translation is CASSIDSRDGTEAFF.

CDR3: CAISGQGSYEQYF. In DNA, the CDR3 is TGTGCCATCAGTGGGCAGGGCTCCTACGAGCAGTACTTC. The genes are TRBV10-3 and TRBJ2-7, with a possible D match to TRBD1 (5 bases). CDR3 length: 13 amino acids. V shed 4 bases and J shed 0 bases, with 7 bases lying between them. Germline V CDR1 and CDR2: ENHRY, SYGVKD.

The chain links TRBV7-9 to TRBJ1-2; D perhaps matches TRBD1 (5 bases). The CDR3 covers 14 residues. Per germline, CDR1 SEHNR and CDR2 FQNEAQ (reference sequence). V was shortened by 5 bases and J by 4 bases, with 14 bases between the two germline ends. The CDR3 nucleotides are TGTGCCAGCAGCGACAGTATCCTAGGCTATGGCTACACCTTC. Encoded protein: CASSDSILGYGYTF.

The rearrangement links TRBV4-3 to TRBJ1-5; 8 bases fit TRBD1. Unmatched junction bases numbered 3, after V lost 0 bases and J lost 5 bases. Germline CDR1 LGHNA, CDR2 YSLEER. This CDR3 comprises 15 residues. The CDR3 protein is CASSQDGTGHQPQHF. The DNA of the CDR3 is TGCGCCAGCAGCCAAGATGGGACAGGCCATCAGCCCCAGCATTTT.